This T cell receptor (beta chain) was sequenced for a study of blood T cell repertoires in COVID-19 (TCRdb year 2020). Study-level background: Samples from collaborators originated in the United States, Italy and Spain and spanned both the acute and convalescent phases of COVID-19. The material from the prospective study consisted of cDNA or gDNA derived from T cells, B-cell-depleted T cells, or PBMCs. Deeply sampled blood TCRbeta repertoires from subjects exposed to, actively infected with, or recovered from COVID-19 were included in the dataset. The repertoires were released in a freely available public database meant as a resource for research on the immune response to SARS-CoV-2. Samples came from the ongoing ImmuneRACE study (first 160 participants) plus 1,254 subjects from 6 global collaborators. Sample metadata almost always included a de-identified subject ID, COVID-19 status, age in years and sex. Where available, HLA class I and class II types were taken from metadata supplied by the sample provider and were not determined by assay-based typing. Paper-wide results and their limitations: The amount of clinical and demographic metadata varied by source and participant and was provided uncurated.

Note on this clone: What this receptor recognizes is not known. Base quality data are lacking; no much larger clone is found one base away.

Reading the germline V gene gives CDR1 MRHNA and CDR2 SNTAGT. Trimming costs V 4 bases and J 4 bases, and their ends lie 15 bases apart. Taken from cysteine to phenylalanine, the CDR3 has 15 residues. CDR3 DNA only is kept here, 45 bases in frame from base 1. Participants in the prospective study were enrolled through a virtual design, were aged roughly 18 to 100 years, and lived in approximately 25 United States geographic areas. In the prospective study, participants were assigned to cohorts based on the clinical history participants reported in a screening survey and a study questionnaire. For ImmuneRACE Cohort 3, a participant was defined as recovered based on two consecutive negative NP/OP PCR tests, clearance by a healthcare professional, or resolution of symptoms. In the prospective study, whole blood, serum and a nasopharyngeal or oropharyngeal swab were collected from each participant by mobile phlebotomists. Additional blood draws and questionnaires over a 2-month period could optionally be provided by prospective study participants. Blood samples from the prospective study were shipped frozen or at room temperature prior to DNA extraction.

The immunoSEQ Assay, a bias-controlled multiplex PCR, was used to amplify TCRbeta CDR3 regions from genomic DNA. Per the original workflow: The number of nucleated cells in each sample was estimated by amplification of reference gene primers within the assay. To quantify the absolute abundance of each unique TCRbeta CDR3 rearrangement, sequence reads were collapsed and filtered. For each sample, productive Simpson clonality was calculated as the square root of Simpson's diversity index across productive rearrangements. This immuneACCESS table, as held by TCRdb, lists in-frame sequences with V and J called but not all clones. Of the missing ones, under half trace to an unresolved V gene in checked studies; the others have no known cause. D and trimming were read from the DNA, whereas the V and J calls and clone size are those reported in that table. The sample records some 330,000 clones, 80% to 90% of which are singletons. The ten biggest clones cover roughly 4.5% of the sample.

The sequenced sample was PBMCs or T cells enriched from blood (not recorded which). This sequence originates from a man aged 25 to 40 who had recovered from COVID-19. The V and J genes are TRBV6-4 and TRBJ2-3; tentative D gene TRBD2, with 6 bases matching. The bases are TGTGCCAGCAGTGTGGGGGAGAGCGGGTCAGATACGCAGTATTTT. Its translation reads: CASSVGESGSDTQYF.